The clone carrying this TCR beta chain was found a few times. The antigen is not known. The entry originates in a study of CD8+ T cells in alopecia areata. Notes on the study in general: Scalp data also include sequences from resident alphabeta T cells of normal skin.

Once RNA had been extracted, it was reverse transcribed into cDNA to act as the sequencing template. Assay: immunoSEQ multiplex PCR; the TCRdb copy retains only in-frame clones and omits some. The sample consists of 150,000 to 200,000 clones, more than 55% of them appearing once. The CDR3 length is 12 residues. Between the trimmed V and J ends, which lost 6 bases and 0 bases, there was a span of 6 bases. Germline V gene lookup returns CDR1 SQVTM and CDR2 ANQGSEA. Regarding treatment: oral pan-JAK inhibitor, 5-10 mg twice daily. The investigators collected lesional scalp punch biopsies and peripheral blood from alopecia areata patients. Sorting of PBMCs yielded the CD4+ and CD8+ T cells.

The sample here was CD4+ T cells sorted from blood, taken at week 49, from a patient treated with tofacitinib. The source of this sequence is a human donor with alopecia areata. The rearrangement uses TRBV29-1 and TRBJ2-1; D is uncertain. CDR3 sequence reads: CSVVPSYNEQFF. In nucleotides, the CDR3 is TGCAGCGTGGTTCCCTCCTACAATGAGCAGTTCTTC.